The 13 T cell receptor beta chains below come from one sample, sequenced in a study of shared clonotypes between healthy human individuals. Sequencing used immunoSEQ multiplex PCR; TCRdb keeps in-frame clones, though not all of them. Found here are about 2.5 million clones, around 92% of them singletons; the top ten hold around 0.4%. Sequencing was performed on naive CD4+ T cells from PBMCs. Subset indicated: CD45RA+ positively selected. Receptors were obtained from a man younger than 35 in good health. Some clones in this sample may be carry-over from other donors' samples.

The chain carries TRBV30 and TRBJ1-1; D not certain. CDR3 length equals 13 residues. CDR1 and CDR2 from the germline V gene are GTSNPN and SVGIG (reference sequence). The germline V and J ends were trimmed by 6 bases and 5 bases, with 16 bases remaining between them. Here the CDR3 reads CACSPGPPTEAFF. As DNA, the CDR3 is TGTGCCTGCTCCCCCGGACCCCCGACTGAAGCTTTCTTT.

The chain has TRBV11-2 and TRBJ1-5, with D possibly being TRBD1 (5 bases). CDR3 length: 14 residues. Germline loops: CDR1 SGHAT, CDR2 FQNNGV. V was clipped by 5 bases and J by 2 bases, with 10 bases between them. CDR3 nucleotide sequence: TGTGCCAGCAGCGCTGGCAGGGGCAATCAGCCCCAGCATTTT. This translates into CASSAGRGNQPQHF.

With respect to this clone: Within the sample, other DNA sequences also encode this same CDR3. The CDR3 DNA reads as TGTGCCAGCATTCAGGGGAACTATGGCTACACCTTC. Residues: CASIQGNYGYTF. The rearrangement links TRBV28 to TRBJ1-2; tentatively, D is TRBD1 (6 bases). This CDR3 region has 12 residues. Trimming left V 7 bases short and J 2 bases short, with 8 bases between. Looked up from germline, CDR1 is MDHEN and CDR2 is SYDVKM.

The V and J genes are TRBV18 and TRBJ1-5, with 8 bases aligning to TRBD1. Germline CDR1 is KGHSH and CDR2 is LQKENI. After removal of 3 bases from V and 6 bases from J, the junction contained 19 bases not matched to a gene. The CDR3 sequence is 19 residues long. This chain's CDR3 is CASSPIWDMDDRGSQPQHF. CDR3 in DNA: TGTGCCAGCTCACCGATTTGGGACATGGACGACAGGGGCTCTCAGCCCCAGCATTTT.

As regards this clone: Distinct nucleotide sequences in the sample also encode this CDR3. The rearrangement links TRBV20-1 to TRBJ2-7; D is ambiguous. V was cut by 0 bases and J by 7 bases, with 7 bases left in between. This CDR3 has 11 amino acids. Germline CDR1 DFQATT, CDR2 SNEGSKA (reference sequence). Written as DNA, the CDR3 is TGCAGTGCTAGAGATTTGGGGGAGCAGTACTTC. Amino acid sequence: CSARDLGEQYF.

The CDR3 nucleotides are TGCGCCAGCAGCTTCGGACCCAACAGCAATCAGCCCCAGCATTTT. Its protein is CASSFGPNSNQPQHF. The genes are TRBV5-1 and TRBJ1-5; no definite D call. V shed 2 bases and J shed 1 base, with 10 bases lying between them. The CDR3 spans 15 residues. The V gene's germline CDR1 is SGHRS and CDR2 YFSETQ. The full variable domain, in which reference TRBV5-1 and TRBJ1-5 provide the parts outside the CDR3, is KAGVTQTPRYLIKTRGQQVTLSCSPISGHRSVSWYQQTPGQGLQFLFEYFSETQRNKGNFPGRFSGRQFSNSRSEMNVSTLELGDSALYLCASSFGPNSNQPQHFGDGTRLSIL.

The chain uses TRBV28 and TRBJ2-7, with D hard to call. Trimming removed 9 bases from V and 0 bases from J, with 6 bases in between. This CDR3 contains 11 residues. In germline, CDR1 is MDHEN, CDR2 SYDVKM. CDR3 in amino acids: CARALSYEQYF. As DNA, the CDR3 is TGTGCCAGGGCTCTCTCCTACGAGCAGTACTTC.

The rearrangement links TRBV4-2 to TRBJ1-4; maybe TRBD1 (6 bases). Trimming stripped 0 bases from V and 10 bases from J, with 15 bases between. The CDR3 covers 15 residues. Germline CDR1 LGHNA, CDR2 YNFKEQ. The CDR3 reads CASSQDRGSPGKLFF. In nucleotides, the CDR3 is TGTGCCAGCAGCCAAGACAGGGGCTCTCCTGGAAAACTGTTTTTT.

The V call is TRBV15, the J call TRBJ2-1, with 7 bases that match TRBD1. Germline CDR1 and CDR2: LNHNV and YYDKDF (reference sequence). Trimming at V came to 1 base and at J to 6 bases, leaving 15 bases not matched to a gene. This CDR3 comprises 18 residues. CDR3 amino acids: CATSRGGIQQGNFNEQFF. CDR3 DNA: TGTGCCACCAGCAGAGGGGGAATTCAACAGGGGAATTTCAATGAGCAGTTCTTC.

The CDR3 DNA follows: TGTGCCAGCAGAAGTATTGCGGCCTTGGGCAATCAGCCCCAGCATTTT. The encoded protein is CASRSIAALGNQPQHF. The V call is TRBV28, the J call TRBJ1-5; no reliable D call. CDR3 length equals 16 residues. The V end was cut by 6 bases, the J end by 2 bases, with 17 bases between. The germline gives CDR1 MDHEN, CDR2 SYDVKM.

The J gene is TRBJ2-7, the V gene TRBV5-6, with TRBD2 matching over 15 bases. This CDR3 is built from 15 residues. Looked up from germline, CDR1 is SGHDT and CDR2 is YYEEEE. The J segment lost 6 bases and the V segment lost 0 bases, leaving 1 base of the junction unmatched. The CDR3 protein is CASSLVGLAGGEQYF. The CDR3 DNA reads TGTGCCAGCAGCTTGGTGGGACTAGCGGGGGGCGAGCAGTACTTC.

The chain combines TRBV7-8 with TRBJ2-5; 8 positions agree with TRBD2. V shed 1 base and J 3 bases; nucleotides not matched to a gene: 10. CDR3 length: 17 amino acids. The V gene's germline CDR1 is SGHVS and CDR2 FQNEAQ. CDR3 DNA: TGTGCCAGCAGCTTAGAACTGCGGGGGGCGGGGGAAGAGACCCAGTACTTC. Protein: CASSLELRGAGEETQYF.

The chain links TRBV25-1 to TRBJ2-3; D call uncertain. CDR3 size: 13 residues. The V end lost 9 bases, the J end lost 1 base, and 11 bases lay between the germline ends. Per the germline V gene, CDR1 is MGHDK and CDR2 is SYGVNS. The CDR3 spells CASFKDGTDTQYF. The CDR3 bases are TGTGCCAGTTTCAAGGATGGCACAGATACGCAGTATTTT.